The subject of this entry is one T cell receptor beta chain. This sample is part of a study of blood T cell repertoires in COVID-19. The repertoire was sequenced with immunoSEQ multiplex PCR; TCRdb's copy has only in-frame clones and lacks some. The data show about 53,000 clones, roughly nine tenths seen once. Germline V gene sequence: CDR1 GTSNPN, CDR2 SVGIG (reference sequence). J gave up 5 bases and V 1 base, and 4 bases lay outside the gene matches. The CDR3 is 14 amino acids. The TCR originated in a human donor in a cohort sampled during active COVID-19. The sequencing input was peripheral blood. V gene TRBV30 combines with J gene TRBJ1-4; 7 bases are a match to TRBD1. CDR3 region: CAWSAGTVNEKLFF. The CDR3 region has the DNA TGTGCCTGGAGTGCCGGGACAGTAAATGAAAAACTGTTTTTT. The full variable domain, its missing parts supplied by reference TRBV30 and TRBJ1-4, is SQTIHQWPATLVQPVGSPLSLECTVEGTSNPNLYWYRQAAGRGLQLLFYSVGIGQISSEVPQNLSASRPQDRQFILSSKKLLLSDSGFYLCAWSAGTVNEKLFFGSGTQLSVL.